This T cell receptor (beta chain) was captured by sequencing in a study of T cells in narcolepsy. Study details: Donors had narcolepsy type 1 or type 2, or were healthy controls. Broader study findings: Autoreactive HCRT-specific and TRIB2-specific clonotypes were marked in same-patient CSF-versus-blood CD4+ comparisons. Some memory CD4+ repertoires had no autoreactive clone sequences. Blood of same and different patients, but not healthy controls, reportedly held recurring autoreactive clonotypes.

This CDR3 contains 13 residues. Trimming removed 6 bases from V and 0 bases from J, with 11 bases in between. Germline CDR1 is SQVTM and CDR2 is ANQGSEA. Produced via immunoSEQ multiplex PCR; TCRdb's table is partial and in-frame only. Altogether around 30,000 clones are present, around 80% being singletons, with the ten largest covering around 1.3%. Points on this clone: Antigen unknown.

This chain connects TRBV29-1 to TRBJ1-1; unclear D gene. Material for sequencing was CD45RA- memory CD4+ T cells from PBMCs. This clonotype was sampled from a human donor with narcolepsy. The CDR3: CSVPGEVNTEAFF. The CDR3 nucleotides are TGCAGCGTGCCCGGTGAGGTGAACACTGAAGCTTTCTTT.